This T cell receptor (beta chain) was identified during a study of T cell repertoires in cytomegalovirus infection. The V end was cut by 5 bases, the J end by 3 bases, with 10 bases between. Germline values: CDR1 SGHVS, CDR2 FNYEAQ. The CDR3 runs 14 residues. In its sample, this clonotype was seen many times. As yet, its antigen is unknown. TCRdb used MiXCR to reprocess the reads, holding one entry per CDR3 protein. The sample consists of fewer than 1,000,000 distinct CDR3 sequences, 30% to 40% of them appearing once. The source of this sequence is a human donor in good health (CMV status not recorded). Some clones in this sample may be carry-over from other donors' samples. Source: cultured CD8+ T cells from PBMCs, taken from culture after CMV antigen stimulation. V is TRBV7-6 and J is TRBJ1-4, with D uncertain. The CDR3: CASSRYQPNEKLFF. CDR3 coding DNA: TGTGCCAGCAGCCGCTATCAGCCTAATGAAAAACTGTTTTTT.